These 13 T cell receptor beta chains share one sample of origin, sequenced in a study of T cell responses to AZD1222 COVID-19 vaccine. The data were produced by immunoSEQ multiplex PCR, yet TCRdb's version contains in-frame clones alone and is incomplete. The sample lists 100,000 to 120,000 clones, roughly 90% occurring once. The sample was peripheral blood, taken on day 0 of MenACWY control vaccination. These receptors were obtained from an adult in good health.

The genes are TRBV9 and TRBJ1-5, with D hard to call. This CDR3 is built from 13 residues. Trimming stripped 0 bases from V and 9 bases from J, with 10 bases between. The V gene's germline CDR1 is SGDLS and CDR2 YYNGEE. The CDR3 region has the DNA TGTGCCAGCAGCGTAGGAGGGTCCGGGCCCCAGCATTTT. This sequence encodes CASSVGGSGPQHF.

The rearrangement uses TRBV24-1 and TRBJ1-1; 7 bases align to TRBD1. V dropped 7 bases and J dropped 0; count of bases not matched to a gene: 4. CDR1 is KGHDR and CDR2 is SFDVKD in the germline V gene. The CDR3 sequence is 14 residues long. In DNA form, the CDR3 reads TGTGCCACCAGCTGTGACAGGGTGAACACTGAAGCTTTCTTT. Its protein product is CATSCDRVNTEAFF.

The rearrangement uses TRBV9 and TRBJ1-1; D is unresolved. The V gene's germline CDR1 is SGDLS and CDR2 YYNGEE. This CDR3 spans 15 amino acids. V lost 4 bases and J 1 base, leaving 14 bases between the germline ends. CDR3 nucleotides: TGTGCCAGCAGCCCCAAGAGGGAAGGGAACACTGAAGCTTTCTTT. Protein product: CASSPKREGNTEAFF.

V and J are TRBV10-3 and TRBJ2-7, with D possibly being TRBD1 or TRBD2 (5 bases each). CDR3 length equals 15 residues. Trimming took off 6 bases at V and 0 bases at J, with 15 bases between the two ends. Germline V gene data show CDR1 as ENHRY and CDR2 as SYGVKD. CDR3 residues: CAISLGPRFSYEQYF. The DNA of the CDR3 is TGTGCCATCAGCCTGGGACCGAGATTCTCCTACGAGCAGTACTTC.

This clone was seen only a few times. The chain is built from TRBV12-3 or TRBV12-4 and TRBJ1-1; D is unresolved. CDR3 length equals 12 residues. V lost 3 bases and J 3 bases, leaving 5 bases between the germline ends. The CDR3 DNA follows: TGTGCCAGCAGTTTTTTGGACACTGAAGCTTTCTTT. It is translated as CASSFLDTEAFF.

This chain joins TRBV19 and TRBJ1-6, with 7 nucleotides matching TRBD1. Trimming at V came to 10 bases and at J to 0 bases, leaving 6 bases not matched to a gene. Looked up from germline, CDR1 is LNHDA and CDR2 is SQIVND (reference sequence). The CDR3 loop spans 15 amino acids. CDR3 in amino acids: CATMDRFSYNSPLHF. The CDR3 region has the DNA TGTGCCACCATGGACAGGTTCTCCTATAATTCACCCCTCCACTTT.

This rearrangement joins TRBV28 to TRBJ1-1, with 8 bases aligning to TRBD1. The trim removed 8 bases at V and 1 base at J, leaving 9 bases unmatched. This CDR3 region has 15 residues. Germline V CDR1 and CDR2: MDHEN, SYDVKM. The CDR3 region is CASPQGAVENTEAFF. The CDR3 region has the DNA TGTGCCAGCCCCCAGGGGGCGGTTGAGAACACTGAAGCTTTCTTT.

The chain uses TRBV6-5 and TRBJ2-7; 11 nucleotides match TRBD1. Germline lookup yields CDR1 MNHEY and CDR2 SVGAGI. Unmatched junction bases numbered 8, after V lost 6 bases and J lost 7 bases. The length of the CDR3 is 14 residues. Here the CDR3 reads CASSSGTGGIEQYF. The CDR3 nucleotides read TGTGCCAGCAGCTCCGGGACAGGGGGTATTGAGCAGTACTTC.

The V and J genes are TRBV12-5 and TRBJ1-1; 9 bases map to TRBD1. CDR1 and CDR2 (germline): LGHNT, FRNRAP. The ends lost 6 bases at V and 4 bases at J; junction bases unmatched: 9. The CDR3 loop spans 15 amino acids. In nucleotides, the CDR3 is TGTGCTAGTGGCTTGAGGGGACAGGGAATCACTGAAGCTTTCTTT. Translating it yields CASGLRGQGITEAFF.

The rearrangement joins TRBV4-1 to TRBJ1-6; 7 nucleotides match TRBD1. Germline V gene sequence: CDR1 MGHRA, CDR2 YSYEKL. The CDR3 loop spans 16 amino acids. V was pared by 0 bases and J by 14 bases, with 13 bases of the junction left unmatched. The CDR3 DNA reads as TGCGCCAGCAGCCAAGATGACCAGACAGGGTTCAGAGCCCTCCACTTT. It specifies CASSQDDQTGFRALHF.

This chain links TRBV7-6 with TRBJ1-1; weak D call: TRBD1 (6 bases). V was shortened by 0 bases and J by 0 bases, with 11 bases between the two germline ends. The CDR3 has 16 residues. The germline V gene has CDR1 SGHVS and CDR2 FNYEAQ. Here the CDR3 reads CASSLAKTGMNTEAFF. DNA of the CDR3: TGTGCCAGCAGCTTAGCGAAAACAGGGATGAACACTGAAGCTTTCTTT.

The J gene is TRBJ1-1, the V gene TRBV6-6, with D possibly matching TRBD1 (5 bases). V was clipped by 0 bases and J by 3 bases, with 11 bases between them. CDR1 MNHNY and CDR2 SVGAGI come from the germline V gene (reference sequence). This CDR3 is 15 amino acids long. CDR3 sequence (DNA): TGTGCCAGCAGTTACTCACCTCGAGGGGACACTGAAGCTTTCTTT. Translated, it gives CASSYSPRGDTEAFF.

Comment on this clone: The junction differs from germline at one of its ends, possibly a read error. The CDR3 is CASDGGGKGFVLF. The CDR3, as DNA: TGCGCCAGCGACGGGGGAGGGAAAGGTTTCGTTCTCTTT. J is TRBJ1-1 and V is TRBV23-1; D possibly corresponds to TRBD1 (5 bases). TRBV23-1 is known as an ORF, though its function is uncertain. The CDR3 loop spans 13 amino acids.